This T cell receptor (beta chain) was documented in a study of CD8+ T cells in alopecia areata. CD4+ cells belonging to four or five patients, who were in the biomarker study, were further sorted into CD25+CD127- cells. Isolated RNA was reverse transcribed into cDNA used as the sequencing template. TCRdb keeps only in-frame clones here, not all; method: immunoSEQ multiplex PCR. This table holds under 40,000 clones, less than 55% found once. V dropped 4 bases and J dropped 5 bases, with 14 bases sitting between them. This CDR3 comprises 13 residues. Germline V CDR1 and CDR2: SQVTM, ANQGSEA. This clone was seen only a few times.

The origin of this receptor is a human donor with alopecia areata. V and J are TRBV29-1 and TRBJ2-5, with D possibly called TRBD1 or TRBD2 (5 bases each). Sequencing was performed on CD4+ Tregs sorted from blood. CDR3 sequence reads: CSVVGPTVETQYF. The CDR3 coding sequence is TGCAGCGTTGTGGGACCTACAGTGGAGACCCAGTACTTC.